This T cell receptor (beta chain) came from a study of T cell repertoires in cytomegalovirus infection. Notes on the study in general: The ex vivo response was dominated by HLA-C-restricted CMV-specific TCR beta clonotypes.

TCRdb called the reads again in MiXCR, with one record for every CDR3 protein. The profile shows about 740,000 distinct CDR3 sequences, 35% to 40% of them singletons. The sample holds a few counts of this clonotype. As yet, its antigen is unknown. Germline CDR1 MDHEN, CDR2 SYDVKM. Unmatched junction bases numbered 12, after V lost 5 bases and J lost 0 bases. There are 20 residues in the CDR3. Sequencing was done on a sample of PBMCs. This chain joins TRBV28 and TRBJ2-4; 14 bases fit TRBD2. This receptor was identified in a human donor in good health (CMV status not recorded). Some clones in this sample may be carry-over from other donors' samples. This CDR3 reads CASSRRTSGRSHLAKNIQYF. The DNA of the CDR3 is TGTGCCAGCAGTCGGCGGACTAGCGGGAGGTCTCATCTAGCCAAAAACATTCAGTACTTC.